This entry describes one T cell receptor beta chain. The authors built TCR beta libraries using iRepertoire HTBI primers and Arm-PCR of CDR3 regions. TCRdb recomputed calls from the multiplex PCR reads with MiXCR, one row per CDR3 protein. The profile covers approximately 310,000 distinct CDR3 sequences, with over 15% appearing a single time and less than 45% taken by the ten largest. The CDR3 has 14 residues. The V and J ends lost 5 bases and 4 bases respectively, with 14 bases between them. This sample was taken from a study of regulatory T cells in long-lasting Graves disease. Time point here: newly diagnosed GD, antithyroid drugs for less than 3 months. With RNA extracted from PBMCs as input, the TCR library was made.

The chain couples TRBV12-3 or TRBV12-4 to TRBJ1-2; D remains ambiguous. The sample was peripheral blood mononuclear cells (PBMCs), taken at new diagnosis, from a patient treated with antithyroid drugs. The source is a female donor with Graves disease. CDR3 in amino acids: CASSPSTTLYGYTF. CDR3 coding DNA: TGTGCCAGCAGTCCCTCTACTACCCTCTATGGCTACACCTTC.